Listed below are T cell receptor beta chains from one sample, sequenced in a study of blood T cell repertoires in COVID-19. Produced via immunoSEQ multiplex PCR; TCRdb's table is partial and in-frame only. The sample records roughly 670,000 clones, approximately 90% being singletons. Sequenced input: peripheral blood. Receptors were obtained from a woman younger than 35 with acute or convalescent COVID-19. CDR3s include the opening cysteine and the closing phenylalanine or tryptophan. The D gene is left open where the match is weak. The size entry is marked missing in some rows and otherwise reads once, few, many or a size class.

CDR3 DNA: TGTGCCAGCAGCACCCGCGGGACAGTCAACACTGAAGCTTTCTTT
CDR3 protein: CASSTRGTVNTEAFF
J gene: TRBJ1-1
clone size: -
D gene: TRBD1
V gene: TRBV9

CDR3 DNA: TGTGCCAGCAGTTCCCGTTCAGGTTTACTGAACACTGAAGCTTTCTTT
CDR3 protein: CASSSRSGLLNTEAFF
J gene: TRBJ1-1
clone size: -
D gene: -
V gene: TRBV27

CDR3 DNA: TGCGCCAGCAGCTTGGGGGTCTGGGGCGGGGCCAACGTCCTGACTTTC
CDR3 protein: CASSLGVWGGANVLTF
J gene: TRBJ2-6
clone size: -
D gene: -
V gene: TRBV5-1

CDR3 DNA: TGTGCCATCAGTGATAGCGGGGGGCCCCCCTACGAGCAGTACTTC
CDR3 protein: CAISDSGGPPYEQYF
J gene: TRBJ2-7
clone size: once
D gene: TRBD2
V gene: TRBV10-3

CDR3 DNA: TGTGCCAGTGACCCGGGACAGGGGCACTATGGCTACACCTTC
CDR3 protein: CASDPGQGHYGYTF
J gene: TRBJ1-2
clone size: -
D gene: TRBD1
V gene: TRBV6-5

CDR3 DNA: TGCGCCAGCAGCCCCGACAGGCCGTCCGAGCAGTACTTC
CDR3 protein: CASSPDRPSEQYF
J gene: TRBJ2-7
clone size: -
D gene: -
V gene: TRBV4-3

CDR3 DNA: TGTGCCAGCAGTGAAAGCCTACGGGCGAACACCGGGGAGCTGTTTTTT
CDR3 protein: CASSESLRANTGELFF
J gene: TRBJ2-2
clone size: -
D gene: -
V gene: TRBV2

CDR3 DNA: TGTGCCAGCAGCTTATCTGGGACTAGCGGCGAGACCCAGTACTTC
CDR3 protein: CASSLSGTSGETQYF
J gene: TRBJ2-5
clone size: once
D gene: TRBD2
V gene: TRBV7-3

CDR3 DNA: TGTGCCAGCAGTGAATGGGCAGTTCCCATACTCACAGATACGCAGTATTTT
CDR3 protein: CASSEWAVPILTDTQYF
J gene: TRBJ2-3
clone size: -
D gene: -
V gene: TRBV25-1

CDR3 DNA: TGTGCCAGCTCCCTGACTCCGGTGGGTGTTGAGCAGTTCTTC
CDR3 protein: CASSLTPVGVEQFF
J gene: TRBJ2-1
clone size: -
D gene: -
V gene: TRBV18

CDR3 DNA: TGTGCCAGCAGCTACTCTGCGAGCTCCTATAATTCACCCCTCCACTTT
CDR3 protein: CASSYSASSYNSPLHF
J gene: TRBJ1-6
clone size: -
D gene: -
V gene: TRBV9

CDR3 DNA: TGCAGCGTTGACTTCGGTAGGAGGAACAATGAGCAGTTCTTC
CDR3 protein: CSVDFGRRNNEQFF
J gene: TRBJ2-1
clone size: -
D gene: -
V gene: TRBV29-1

CDR3 DNA: TGTGCCAGCAGTTACGGGCAGGGGGACGGCTTCGCCCTCCACTTT
CDR3 protein: CASSYGQGDGFALHF
J gene: TRBJ1-6
clone size: -
D gene: TRBD1
V gene: TRBV6-5

CDR3 DNA: TGCGCCAGCAGCTTGGATTCAGCTAACTATGGCTACACCTTC
CDR3 protein: CASSLDSANYGYTF
J gene: TRBJ1-2
clone size: -
D gene: -
V gene: TRBV5-1

CDR3 DNA: TGTGCCAGCAGTTTTTTGTCCTACCGGGATTCACCCCTCCACTTT
CDR3 protein: CASSFLSYRDSPLHF
J gene: TRBJ1-6
clone size: -
D gene: -
V gene: TRBV6-5

CDR3 DNA: TGTGCCAGTAGTATCAGGACAGGGCAATCACCCCTCCACTTT
CDR3 protein: CASSIRTGQSPLHF
J gene: TRBJ1-6
clone size: -
D gene: TRBD1
V gene: TRBV19

CDR3 DNA: TGTGCCAGCAGTGACCGGGACAGGGGCTCCTACGAGCAGTACTTC
CDR3 protein: CASSDRDRGSYEQYF
J gene: TRBJ2-7
clone size: -
D gene: TRBD1
V gene: TRBV25-1

CDR3 DNA: TGCGCCAGCAGCCCCGAGAATGGGGGCTTATCGAGAAGCTACACCTTC
CDR3 protein: CASSPENGGLSRSYTF
J gene: TRBJ1-2
clone size: -
D gene: -
V gene: TRBV5-1

CDR3 DNA: TGTGCCAGCAGTTACCGTCGGGGGGGGACCTATAATTCACCCCTCCACTTT
CDR3 protein: CASSYRRGGTYNSPLHF
J gene: TRBJ1-6
clone size: -
D gene: -
V gene: TRBV6-2/TRBV6-3

CDR3 DNA: TGTGCCAGCAGCTTGGGGGACAGTAGCAATCAGCCCCAGCATTTT
CDR3 protein: CASSLGDSSNQPQHF
J gene: TRBJ1-5
clone size: -
D gene: TRBD1
V gene: TRBV5-8

CDR3 DNA: TGCGCCAGCAGCCAAGCGACAGGATATGGCTACACCTTC
CDR3 protein: CASSQATGYGYTF
J gene: TRBJ1-2
clone size: -
D gene: -
V gene: TRBV4-3

CDR3 DNA: TGTGCCAGCAGTACGGGCCCGGAGGCAGATACGCAGTATTTT
CDR3 protein: CASSTGPEADTQYF
J gene: TRBJ2-3
clone size: few
D gene: -
V gene: TRBV6-2/TRBV6-3

CDR3 DNA: TGTGCCAGCAGCTCAGGGGGTGAGCAGTACTTC
CDR3 protein: CASSSGGEQYF
J gene: TRBJ2-7
clone size: -
D gene: TRBD1
V gene: TRBV11-3

CDR3 DNA: TGTGCCAGCAGCCCACGTCAGGGGAATAATGAAAAACTGTTTTTT
CDR3 protein: CASSPRQGNNEKLFF
J gene: TRBJ1-4
clone size: -
D gene: -
V gene: TRBV2

CDR3 DNA: TGTGCCAGCAGCCAAGGAGGGGGAGCCTATGGCTACACCTTC
CDR3 protein: CASSQGGGAYGYTF
J gene: TRBJ1-2
clone size: -
D gene: -
V gene: TRBV3-1/TRBV3-2

CDR3 DNA: TGTGCCAGCAGCCCCTCGAGGACACCGAACACTGAAGCTTTCTTT
CDR3 protein: CASSPSRTPNTEAFF
J gene: TRBJ1-1
clone size: -
D gene: -
V gene: TRBV9

CDR3 DNA: TGCGCCAGCAGCCAAGAAAGGACAGGAGATTCACCCCTCCACTTT
CDR3 protein: CASSQERTGDSPLHF
J gene: TRBJ1-6
clone size: -
D gene: TRBD1
V gene: TRBV4-1

CDR3 DNA: TGTGCCAGCAGTGAAAAGGGTAGCGGGGGGCCGAGCTACGAGCAGTACTTC
CDR3 protein: CASSEKGSGGPSYEQYF
J gene: TRBJ2-7
clone size: -
D gene: TRBD2
V gene: TRBV2

CDR3 DNA: TGTGCCTGGAGTGGCCGGGGGGGCCTCCCGTTCTTC
CDR3 protein: CAWSGRGGLPFF
J gene: TRBJ2-1
clone size: -
D gene: TRBD2
V gene: TRBV30

CDR3 DNA: TGTGCCACCCAGGACAGGACCTACGAGCAGTACTTC
CDR3 protein: CATQDRTYEQYF
J gene: TRBJ2-7
clone size: few
D gene: TRBD1
V gene: TRBV19

CDR3 DNA: TGCGCCAGCAGCCAAGGGCCCGGGGTTGGGGACACTGAAGCTTTCTTT
CDR3 protein: CASSQGPGVGDTEAFF
J gene: TRBJ1-1
clone size: -
D gene: -
V gene: TRBV4-3

CDR3 DNA: TGTGCCAGCAGTGAAATTCTAGTGACTACCTCGAACACCGGGGAGCTGTTTTTT
CDR3 protein: CASSEILVTTSNTGELFF
J gene: TRBJ2-2
clone size: -
D gene: -
V gene: TRBV25-1

CDR3 DNA: TGTGCCAGTAGTATTGGCGGAGATAATTCACCCCTCCACTTT
CDR3 protein: CASSIGGDNSPLHF
J gene: TRBJ1-6
clone size: -
D gene: -
V gene: TRBV19

CDR3 DNA: TGTGCCAGTGGTATACAGGGGGGCACCGGGGAGCTGTTTTTT
CDR3 protein: CASGIQGGTGELFF
J gene: TRBJ2-2
clone size: -
D gene: TRBD1
V gene: TRBV19

CDR3 DNA: TGTGCCAGCAGTGGTATCTACAATGAGCAGTTCTTC
CDR3 protein: CASSGIYNEQFF
J gene: TRBJ2-1
clone size: -
D gene: -
V gene: TRBV25-1

CDR3 DNA: TGTGCCAGCAGACCGGGACAGCCTAATGAAAAACTGTTTTTT
CDR3 protein: CASRPGQPNEKLFF
J gene: TRBJ1-4
clone size: once
D gene: TRBD1
V gene: TRBV7-9

CDR3 DNA: TGTGCCAGCAGTTTAACTGGGACAGGCACCTACGAGCAGTACTTC
CDR3 protein: CASSLTGTGTYEQYF
J gene: TRBJ2-7
clone size: -
D gene: TRBD1
V gene: TRBV2

CDR3 DNA: TGTGCCACCAGTGATTTGAAACAGGGCCAAGAGACCCAGTACTTC
CDR3 protein: CATSDLKQGQETQYF
J gene: TRBJ2-5
clone size: -
D gene: -
V gene: TRBV24-1

CDR3 DNA: TGCAGTGCGCTCCCTAGCAGTGAGCAGTTCTTC
CDR3 protein: CSALPSSEQFF
J gene: TRBJ2-1
clone size: -
D gene: -
V gene: TRBV20-1

CDR3 DNA: TGCGCCAGCTCTCCGAGACAGGTTAATGACTATGGCTACACCTTC
CDR3 protein: CASSPRQVNDYGYTF
J gene: TRBJ1-2
clone size: once
D gene: -
V gene: TRBV5-1

CDR3 DNA: TGCGCCAGCAGCCAAGAACCGGCGGGGACAGCGTCCAATTCACCCCTCCACTTT
CDR3 protein: CASSQEPAGTASNSPLHF
J gene: TRBJ1-6
clone size: -
D gene: TRBD1
V gene: TRBV4-3

CDR3 DNA: TGTGCCAGCTCACTTGGACAGCTCTACACTGAAGCTTTCTTT
CDR3 protein: CASSLGQLYTEAFF
J gene: TRBJ1-1
clone size: -
D gene: -
V gene: TRBV18

CDR3 DNA: TGTGCTCACCCCCTCTACAGGGGCGATTCATCCCTCCACTTT
CDR3 protein: CAHPLYRGDSSLHF
J gene: TRBJ1-6
clone size: -
D gene: -
V gene: TRBV21-1

CDR3 DNA: TGTGCCATCAGAGCTGACGGGGGAAATTATGGCTACACCTTC
CDR3 protein: CAIRADGGNYGYTF
J gene: TRBJ1-2
clone size: -
D gene: -
V gene: TRBV10-3

CDR3 DNA: TGTGCCAGCAGCTTACTCGGACAGGGTCCCCAGCCCCAGCATTTT
CDR3 protein: CASSLLGQGPQPQHF
J gene: TRBJ1-5
clone size: -
D gene: TRBD1
V gene: TRBV11-2

CDR3 DNA: TGTGCCAGCACAAACAGGGGAGGTGAGCAGTTCTTC
CDR3 protein: CASTNRGGEQFF
J gene: TRBJ2-1
clone size: -
D gene: -
V gene: TRBV18

CDR3 DNA: TGTGCCAGCAGCCCCGGGAGGGACCGTCCCTACGAGCAGTACTTC
CDR3 protein: CASSPGRDRPYEQYF
J gene: TRBJ2-7
clone size: few
D gene: TRBD2
V gene: TRBV7-2

CDR3 DNA: TGCAGCGTTGTTTCCCGGATGACTAGCGGGGGGGCCGAGACCCAGTACTTC
CDR3 protein: CSVVSRMTSGGAETQYF
J gene: TRBJ2-5
clone size: -
D gene: TRBD2
V gene: TRBV29-1

CDR3 DNA: TGTGCCAGCAGCTTAGTTCGGGGGGGAGAGACCCAGTACTTC
CDR3 protein: CASSLVRGGETQYF
J gene: TRBJ2-5
clone size: -
D gene: TRBD2
V gene: TRBV7-2

CDR3 DNA: TGTGCCAGCAGTCCAATTACAGGCTCTGGAAACACCATATATTTT
CDR3 protein: CASSPITGSGNTIYF
J gene: TRBJ1-3
clone size: -
D gene: -
V gene: TRBV7-6

CDR3 DNA: TGTGCCAGCATTGGCCCTCCGGGTACTGAAGCTTTCTTT
CDR3 protein: CASIGPPGTEAFF
J gene: TRBJ1-1
clone size: -
D gene: -
V gene: TRBV2

CDR3 DNA: TGCGCCAGCAGCCAACAGGGGTCGGGGAATGGCTACACCTTC
CDR3 protein: CASSQQGSGNGYTF
J gene: TRBJ1-2
clone size: -
D gene: -
V gene: TRBV4-1

CDR3 DNA: TGTGCCAGCAGTGACGAAGGGGGGGTTCAGCCCCAGCATTTT
CDR3 protein: CASSDEGGVQPQHF
J gene: TRBJ1-5
clone size: -
D gene: -
V gene: TRBV6-1

CDR3 DNA: TGTGCCAGCAGCCTCAGTCGATCTGGGGCCAACGTCCTGACTTTC
CDR3 protein: CASSLSRSGANVLTF
J gene: TRBJ2-6
clone size: -
D gene: -
V gene: TRBV6-5

CDR3 DNA: TGTGCCTGGACTCCGGACAGGTCAATTAATGGCTACACCTTC
CDR3 protein: CAWTPDRSINGYTF
J gene: TRBJ1-2
clone size: -
D gene: TRBD1
V gene: TRBV30

CDR3 DNA: TGTGCCAGCAGCTCCCAGGGTAGCAGTCAGCCCCAGCATTTT
CDR3 protein: CASSSQGSSQPQHF
J gene: TRBJ1-5
clone size: -
D gene: -
V gene: TRBV5-4

CDR3 DNA: TGTGCCAGCTCATCCGGACAGGCCAGCGGGTCCGAGCAGTTCTTC
CDR3 protein: CASSSGQASGSEQFF
J gene: TRBJ2-1
clone size: -
D gene: -
V gene: TRBV18

CDR3 DNA: TGTGCCAGCAGCCAATATATCGGAAACACCATATATTTT
CDR3 protein: CASSQYIGNTIYF
J gene: TRBJ1-3
clone size: -
D gene: -
V gene: TRBV3-1/TRBV3-2

CDR3 DNA: TGTGCCAGCACCAAGACTAGCGGGCCCTACAATGAGCAGTTCTTC
CDR3 protein: CASTKTSGPYNEQFF
J gene: TRBJ2-1
clone size: -
D gene: TRBD2
V gene: TRBV11-2